This T cell receptor beta chain is from a study of Ad26.COV2.S vaccination and SARS-CoV-2 variants. The V and J ends lost 5 bases and 4 bases respectively, with 9 bases between them. Germline V lookup: CDR1 KGHSH, CDR2 LQKENI. The CDR3 length is 13 residues. Treatment denoted: some 20 received Ad26.COV2.S at low or high dose, single or two shots; about 5 received placebo; per-sample allocation not given. After the first vaccine or placebo injection, samples were drawn on day 63. Produced via immunoSEQ multiplex PCR; TCRdb's table is partial and in-frame only. The top ten clones hold 6.4% of a sample with about 350,000 clones, about 87% of them seen once.

The TCR originated in a person between 18 and 60 years old who received the Ad26.COV2.S COVID-19 vaccine or a placebo. This chain joins TRBV18 and TRBJ1-5, with D tentatively TRBD1 (6 bases). The source material was peripheral blood, sampled in a trial of Ad26.COV2.S vaccine versus placebo. CDR3 bases: TGTGCCAGCTCAGGGGGGCCAAATCAGCCCCAGCATTTT. Translation gives CASSGGPNQPQHF.